The 29 T cell receptor beta chains below all came from one sample that was sequenced in a study of blood T cells in healthy people across ages. A second PCR, run for about 7 to 11 cycles, used a sample-barcoded 5' primer plus a J-beta primer mix. TCRdb redid the calling of the 5' RACE reads with MiXCR, one entry per CDR3 protein. The table includes about a million distinct CDR3 sequences, around 46% detected once. The sample was blood. The receptors come from a man aged 30-40 years in good health.

The chain joins TRBV27 to TRBJ2-5, with D perhaps given as TRBD1 or TRBD2 (5 bases each). In germline, CDR1 is MNHEY, CDR2 SMNVEV (reference sequence). The CDR3 extends over 16 amino acids. V lost 5 bases to trimming and J lost 4 bases, with 20 bases between them. In nucleotides, the CDR3 is TGTGCCAGCAGTGCATGGGTGGGGGAGCGCTCAGAGACCCAGTACTTC. Its protein product is CASSAWVGERSETQYF.

This clonotype was counted between two and nine times. The V and J genes are TRBV2 and TRBJ1-2; possible D gene TRBD1, 5 bases. V was pared by 3 bases and J by 9 bases, with 11 bases between. Germline V CDR1 and CDR2: SNHLY, FYNNEI. The CDR3 consists of 12 residues. The CDR3 reads CASSEEGHRYTF. CDR3 sequence (DNA): TGTGCCAGCAGTGAGGAGGGGCACCGCTACACCTTC.

The V gene is TRBV3-1, the J gene TRBJ2-1; 9 bases line up with TRBD2. Losses at the gene ends were 5 bases for V and 4 bases for J; bases not matched to a gene: 15. Germline V lookup: CDR1 LGHDT, CDR2 YNNKEL (reference sequence). The CDR3 runs 18 residues. This CDR3 reads CASSFTWEERGDYNEQFF. In DNA form, the CDR3 reads TGTGCCAGCAGCTTTACTTGGGAGGAGCGGGGGGATTACAATGAGCAGTTCTTC.

This clonotype was picked up one time. The chain joins TRBV7-2 to TRBJ2-2; 8 bases agree with TRBD2. The CDR3 loop spans 16 amino acids. Germline V CDR1 and CDR2: SGHTA, FQGNSA. V was clipped by 1 base and J by 8 bases; unmatched bases: 9. The DNA for the CDR3 is TGTGCCAGCAGCTTAGGGCCCCGACTAGCGACGGGGGAGCTGTTTTTT. Translated: CASSLGPRLATGELFF.

The V gene is TRBV12-3 or TRBV12-4, the J gene TRBJ2-4; 8 bases are shared with TRBD2. The end of the DNA is better explained by TRBJ2-7, so the J call may be wrong. The length of the CDR3 is 15 residues. CDR3 residues: CASRPRGRRAYEQYF. The CDR3 nucleotides read TGTGCCAGCAGACCCCGCGGGAGGCGGGCGTACGAGCAGTACTTC.

This rearrangement joins TRBV4-1 to TRBJ2-2; D is tentatively TRBD1 or TRBD2 (6 bases each). Germline values: CDR1 MGHRA, CDR2 YSYEKL. There are 16 residues in the CDR3. V was shortened by 0 bases and J by 8 bases, with 16 bases between the two germline ends. The CDR3 spells CASSQERGTGKGELFF. In nucleotides, the CDR3 is TGCGCCAGCAGCCAAGAAAGGGGGACTGGGAAGGGGGAGCTGTTTTTT.

The CDR3 DNA reads as TGCGCCAGCAGCCGCGAGCCGGGACAGTCTTCCTACGAGCAGTACTTC. Residues: CASSREPGQSSYEQYF. This rearrangement joins TRBV4-3 to TRBJ2-7, with 7 positions matching TRBD1. This CDR3 has 16 amino acids. V shed 4 bases, J shed 1 base, and the junction held 10 bases outside the gene matches. CDR1 is LGHNA, CDR2 YSLEER, per germline.

This clonotype was picked up many times. The rearrangement joins TRBV15 to TRBJ1-2, with TRBD1 as a possible D gene (6 bases). Germline V gives CDR1 LNHNV, CDR2 YYDKDF (reference sequence). The CDR3 is 12 amino acids. Trimming pared 4 bases from V and 7 bases from J, leaving 10 bases between. CDR3 residues: CATSKGQIGYTF. The CDR3 DNA sequence: TGTGCCACCAGCAAAGGACAGATTGGCTACACCTTC.

This clonotype came up a few times. This chain joins TRBV4-1 and TRBJ2-3; TRBD2 might be the D (5 bases). Trimming removed 1 base at V and 2 bases at J, with 7 bases between. CDR1 is MGHRA, CDR2 YSYEKL, per germline. The CDR3 runs 14 residues. CDR3 nucleotides: TGCGCCAGCAGCCAAGGAGGGTTCACAGATACGCAGTATTTT. Translation: CASSQGGFTDTQYF.

Only a few counts were recorded for this clonotype. This chain links TRBV4-1 with TRBJ1-4; the D gene is possibly TRBD1 (5 bases). This CDR3 has 15 residues. The ends were cut back, 4 bases at V and 7 bases at J, with 16 bases in the middle. CDR1 and CDR2 from the germline V gene are MGHRA and YSYEKL. The DNA of the CDR3 is TGCGCCAGCAGCCCGATGGAGGCCGGGGGTGAAAAACTGTTTTTT. Residues: CASSPMEAGGEKLFF.

This rearrangement joins TRBV7-8 to TRBJ2-1; D is unclear. There are 14 residues in the CDR3. Germline V CDR1 and CDR2: SGHVS, FQNEAQ. V lost 6 bases, J lost 3 bases, and 12 bases lay in between. CDR3 sequence reads: CASSPGRLYNEQFF. CDR3 nucleotide sequence: TGTGCCAGCAGTCCTGGGCGGCTCTACAATGAGCAGTTCTTC. The complete variable domain, with remaining parts taken from reference TRBV7-8 and TRBJ2-1, reads GAGVSQSPRYKVAKRGQDVALRCDPISGHVSLFWYQQALGQGPEFLTYFQNEAQLDKSGLPSDRFFAERPEGSVSTLKIQRTQQEDSAVYLCASSPGRLYNEQFFGPGTRLTVL.

This clonotype appeared many times. The CDR3, as DNA: TGCGCCAGCAGCGATCACAGATCCTACGAGCAGTACTTC. It is translated as CASSDHRSYEQYF. The chain combines TRBV5-1 with TRBJ2-7; D unresolved. There are 13 residues in the CDR3. The ends were cut back, 4 bases at V and 1 base at J, with 9 bases in the middle. CDR1 is SGHRS, CDR2 YFSETQ, per germline.

This clonotype appeared many times. The J gene is TRBJ2-3, the V gene TRBV28; 8 bases are shared with TRBD2. Germline CDR1 MDHEN, CDR2 SYDVKM. The CDR3 length is 17 residues. V dropped 4 bases and J dropped 0; count of bases not matched to a gene: 9. CDR3 sequence: CASSYPGGLTSTDTQYF. The CDR3 region has the DNA TGTGCCAGCAGTTATCCGGGGGGGCTTACTAGCACAGATACGCAGTATTTT.

This clonotype was observed a single time. J is TRBJ1-1 and V is TRBV7-2; 7 nucleotides agree with TRBD1. The V segment lost 3 bases and the J segment 1 base; nucleotides outside the gene matches: 5. The length of the CDR3 is 15 residues. CDR1 is SGHTA and CDR2 is FQGNSA in the germline V gene. CDR3 loop: CASSFRDSSNTEAFF. The CDR3 nucleotides read TGTGCCAGCAGCTTCCGGGACAGTTCGAACACTGAAGCTTTCTTT.

This clonotype appeared once. This chain connects TRBV6-2 or TRBV6-3 to TRBJ1-1, with D maybe TRBD1 (5 bases). Germline assignment: CDR1 MNHEY and CDR2 SVGEGT. This CDR3 spans 14 amino acids. V was cut by 5 bases and J by 6 bases, with 16 bases left in between. The DNA of the CDR3 is TGTGCCAGCAGTCTCGGGACGGCGGGGGCTGAAGCTTTCTTT. Amino acid sequence: CASSLGTAGAEAFF.

This clonotype came up once. The chain recombines TRBV7-9 with TRBJ2-1, with TRBD2 matching over 10 bases. CDR3 length equals 19 residues. V trimming: 3 bases; J trimming: 0 bases; junction bases outside the gene matches: 11. Germline V gene sequence: CDR1 SEHNR, CDR2 FQNEAQ (reference sequence). CDR3 nucleotide sequence: TGTGCCAGCAGCTTCCCGGCTAGCGGGGGAGGACGCTCCTACAATGAGCAGTTCTTC. Translating gives CASSFPASGGGRSYNEQFF. Variable domain in full (rest from reference TRBV7-9 and TRBJ2-1): DTGVSQNPRHKITKRGQNVTFRCDPISEHNRLYWYRQTLGQGPEFLTYFQNEAQLEKSRLLSDRFSAERPKGSFSTLEIQRTEQGDSAMYLCASSFPASGGGRSYNEQFFGPGTRLTVL.

This clonotype has just a few counts. The rearrangement links TRBV2 to TRBJ1-1; D gene ambiguous. Trimming pared 5 bases from V and 1 base from J, leaving 11 bases between. The CDR3 is 14 amino acids. CDR1 SNHLY and CDR2 FYNNEI come from the germline V gene. As DNA, the CDR3 is TGTGCCAGCAGTCCCATCGTGGGGAACACTGAAGCTTTCTTT. Translation gives CASSPIVGNTEAFF.

The chain links TRBV7-2 to TRBJ1-2, with 8 bases fitting TRBD1. The CDR3 is 15 residues long. The V gene's germline CDR1 is SGHTA and CDR2 FQGNSA. J lost 6 bases, V lost 1 base, and 7 bases had no gene match. This CDR3 reads CASSLGSDRGHGYTF. CDR3 bases: TGTGCCAGCAGCTTAGGATCTGACAGGGGACATGGCTACACCTTC.

This clonotype was counted between two and nine times. The chain is built from TRBV6-6 and TRBJ2-6; no reliable D call. Germline CDR1 MNHNY, CDR2 SVGAGI (reference sequence). The CDR3 spans 16 residues. V shed 0 bases and J shed 0 bases, with 6 bases lying between them. Here the CDR3 reads CASSYSGSSGANVLTF. The CDR3 bases are TGTGCCAGCAGTTACTCAGGTAGCTCTGGGGCCAACGTCCTGACTTTC.

This clonotype has more than one count but fewer than ten. The chain is built from TRBV12-3 or TRBV12-4 and TRBJ2-5, with D possibly TRBD1 on 5 matching bases. The J call may be mistaken, given a closer DNA end match to TRBJ2-7. The CDR3 has 15 amino acids. CDR3 protein: CASSLDTGYLYEQYF. As DNA, the CDR3 is TGTGCCAGCAGTCTGGACACAGGATACCTCTACGAGCAGTACTTC.

A remark on this clonotype: The junction shows a germline mismatch at one end, possibly a read error. This chain connects TRBV6-5 to TRBJ2-5, with 9 bases lining up with TRBD2. The V gene's germline CDR1 is MNHEY and CDR2 SVGAGI. The CDR3 has 16 residues. The CDR3 region is CASSVGLAKGKENQYF. CDR3 DNA sequence: TGTGCCAGCAGCGTTGGACTAGCGAAGGGTAAAGAGAACCAGTACTTC.

The chain recombines TRBV9 with TRBJ2-3; possibly TRBD2 for D (7 bases). V was clipped by 3 bases and J by 6 bases, with 17 bases between them. The germline V gene encodes CDR1 SGDLS and CDR2 YYNGEE. The CDR3 covers 15 residues. CDR3 amino acids: CASSAPRGAGDTQYF. In DNA form, the CDR3 reads TGTGCCAGCAGCGCGCCCCGGGGGGCAGGGGATACGCAGTATTTT. The variable domain in full, with the rest retrieved from reference TRBV9 and TRBJ2-3, is DSGVTQTPKHLITATGQRVTLRCSPRSGDLSVYWYQQSLDQGLQFLIQYYNGEERAKGNILERFSAQQFPDLHSELNLSSLELGDSALYFCASSAPRGAGDTQYFGPGTRLTVL.

The rearrangement uses TRBV28 and TRBJ2-7, with TRBD2 identical over 9 bases. Trimming took 5 bases from V and 2 from J; bases not matched to a gene: 7. The germline gives CDR1 MDHEN, CDR2 SYDVKM. The CDR3 is 15 amino acids. The CDR3 DNA reads TGTGCCAGCAGTCCCTTAGCGGGAGTCACCTACGAGCAGTACTTC. This gives the protein CASSPLAGVTYEQYF.

This rearrangement joins TRBV12-3 or TRBV12-4 to TRBJ2-1; no firm D call. This CDR3 region has 12 residues. V was trimmed by 7 bases and J by 6 bases, leaving 10 bases between them. The CDR3 DNA reads as TGTGCCAGCAATAGCTACGGCAATGAGCAGTTCTTC. This codes for CASNSYGNEQFF.

This sequence joins TRBV28 and TRBJ2-7; tentatively, D is TRBD1 (6 bases). The germline gives CDR1 MDHEN, CDR2 SYDVKM. The CDR3 is 14 residues long. With 5 bases removed from V and 4 bases from J, the gap between germline ends came to 15 bases. In DNA, the CDR3 is TGTGCCAGCAGTGCACTCGACAGGCTTTACGAGCAGTACTTC. It codes for CASSALDRLYEQYF.

V usage is TRBV7-6 and J usage is TRBJ2-1; no definite D call. Germline-derived CDR1 and CDR2 are SGHVS and FNYEAQ. V lost 1 base and J lost 10, with 8 bases in between. CDR3 length: 12 amino acids. CDR3 sequence (DNA): TGTGCCAGCAGCTTAGAGCATGGAGAGCAGTTCTTC. Translation: CASSLEHGEQFF. Drawing the rest from reference TRBV7-6 and TRBJ2-1, the complete variable domain is GAGVSQSPRYKVTKRGQDVALRCDPISGHVSLYWYRQALGQGPEFLTYFNYEAQQDKSGLPNDRFSAERPEGSISTLTIQRTEQRDSAMYRCASSLEHGEQFFGPGTRLTVL.

The chain combines TRBV7-2 with TRBJ2-1, with a weak D call TRBD1 (6 bases). Trimming pared 2 bases from V and 4 bases from J, leaving 21 bases between. CDR1 SGHTA and CDR2 FQGNSA come from the germline V gene. The CDR3 is 18 residues long. The CDR3, as DNA: TGTGCCAGCAGCTTAATTTTCGAACAGGGAATTATATACAATGAGCAGTTCTTC. It encodes CASSLIFEQGIIYNEQFF.

The chain employs TRBV24-1 and TRBJ2-1; 16 nucleotides align to TRBD2. TRBJ2-7 matches the DNA end more closely, so the J call is doubtful. Germline CDR1 and CDR2: KGHDR and SFDVKD. The CDR3 has 17 amino acids. Here the CDR3 DNA reads TGTGCCACCAGTGACCCGGGACTAGCGGGGGGGTACAATGAGCAGTACTTC. Translated: CATSDPGLAGGYNEQYF.

This clonotype was seen a few times. The J gene is TRBJ2-3, the V gene TRBV4-3; D remains ambiguous. The germline V gene encodes CDR1 LGHNA and CDR2 YSLEER. Trimming stripped 1 base from V and 2 bases from J, with 7 bases between. The CDR3 is made up of 14 amino acids. The CDR3 DNA reads as TGCGCCAGCAGCCAAGTTGCCGCCACAGATACGCAGTATTTT. It is translated as CASSQVAATDTQYF.